The 18 T cell receptor beta chains below were found in one sample sequenced in a study of Graves' ophthalmopathy and Graves' hyperthyroidism. As the template, RNA transcripts were used to amplify TCR beta CDR3 regions. In the first round, RT-PCR was carried out with HTBI primers, and a multiplex PCR formed the second round. MiXCR, applied by TCRdb to the multiplex PCR reads, yields one record per CDR3 protein. The sample has about 220,000 distinct CDR3 sequences; 20% to 25% are singletons. Material: peripheral blood. These receptors originate from a woman between 45 and 60 years old with Graves' ophthalmopathy.

This clonotype was seen many times. V and J are TRBV13 and TRBJ1-6; D is unclear. Per the germline V gene, CDR1 is PRHDT and CDR2 is FYEKMQ (reference sequence). V was clipped by 3 bases and J by 5 bases, with 8 bases between them. The CDR3 extends over 14 amino acids. The CDR3 DNA reads as TGTGCCAGCAGCTTGACGGTTAATAATTCACCCCTCCACTTT. Its translation: CASSLTVNNSPLHF. Together with reference TRBV13 and TRBJ1-6, the CDR3 gives the full variable domain: AAGVIQSPRHLIKEKRETATLKCYPIPRHDTVYWYQQGPGQDPQFLISFYEKMQSDKGSIPDRFSAQQFSDYHSELNMSSLELGDSALYFCASSLTVNNSPLHFGNGTRLTVT.

The genes are TRBV29-1 and TRBJ2-7, with 11 positions matching TRBD2. The CDR3 is 13 amino acids. Per the germline V gene, CDR1 is SQVTM and CDR2 is ANQGSEA. V shed 6 bases and J 4 bases; nucleotides not matched to a gene: 5. This CDR3 is CSVPGTSGYEQYF. The CDR3, as DNA: TGCAGCGTACCCGGGACTAGCGGTTACGAGCAGTACTTC.

In this sample, this clonotype turned up many times. This chain connects TRBV25-1 to TRBJ1-1; 10 bases are a match to TRBD1. After removal of 2 bases from V and 3 bases from J, the junction contained 12 bases not matched to a gene. The CDR3 totals 18 residues. Germline CDR1 MGHDK, CDR2 SYGVNS. For the CDR3, the DNA is TGTGCCAGCAGTGAAGTAGGGCTGACAGGGGGCGGGTACACTGAAGCTTTCTTT. This translates into CASSEVGLTGGGYTEAFF.

This clonotype was seen many times. The chain links TRBV19 to TRBJ2-2, with 7 bases matching TRBD1. This CDR3 comprises 14 residues. With 11 bases clipped from V and 1 base from J, the junction kept 7 bases outside the gene matches. CDR1 LNHDA and CDR2 SQIVND come from the germline V gene (reference sequence). The CDR3 DNA sequence: TGTGCCGTGAAAGGGACAGTGAACACCGGGGAGCTGTTTTTT. As protein: CAVKGTVNTGELFF. The entire variable domain, with the rest obtained from reference TRBV19 and TRBJ2-2, is as follows: DGGITQSPKYLFRKEGQNVTLSCEQNLNHDAMYWYRQDPGQGLRLIYYSQIVNDFQKGDIAEGYSVSREKKESFPLTVTSAQKNPTAFYLCAVKGTVNTGELFFGEGSRLTVL.

The sample holds many counts of this clonotype. The CDR3: CASSSTSGSGPEQYF. Written as DNA, the CDR3 is TGTGCCAGCAGTTCTACTAGCGGGAGTGGACCCGAGCAGTACTTC. This chain joins TRBV6-5 and TRBJ2-7, with 11 bases that match TRBD2. CDR3 length equals 15 residues. Germline CDR1 and CDR2: MNHEY and SVGAGI. The trim removed 4 bases at V and 6 bases at J, leaving 8 bases unmatched.

The V call is TRBV9, the J call TRBJ2-6; possibly TRBD1 for D (6 bases). This CDR3 region has 16 residues. The germline V and J ends were trimmed by 4 bases and 1 base, with 12 bases remaining between them. CDR1 is SGDLS, CDR2 YYNGEE, per germline. CDR3 amino acids: CASSNRDHSGANVLTF. The CDR3 nucleotides are TGTGCCAGCAGCAACAGGGATCATTCTGGGGCCAACGTCCTGACTTTC. The entire variable domain, with the rest obtained from reference TRBV9 and TRBJ2-6, is as follows: DSGVTQTPKHLITATGQRVTLRCSPRSGDLSVYWYQQSLDQGLQFLIQYYNGEERAKGNILERFSAQQFPDLHSELNLSSLELGDSALYFCASSNRDHSGANVLTFGAGSRLTVL.

This clonotype occurred many times. V is TRBV27 and J is TRBJ1-5, with 7 bases identical to TRBD1. From germline, CDR1 is MNHEY and CDR2 SMNVEV (reference sequence). The J segment lost 6 bases and the V segment lost 6 bases, leaving 11 bases of the junction unmatched. This CDR3 has 15 residues. In DNA form, the CDR3 reads TGTGCCAGCAGAACCACAGGGGTGGTTCGTCAGCCCCAGCATTTT. The encoded protein is CASRTTGVVRQPQHF.

This clonotype was recorded at least ten times. The DNA for the CDR3 is TGTGCCAGTAGGGAGGCGGACTCTCTCTCGTTCGAGCAGTACTTC. Its translation: CASREADSLSFEQYF. V is TRBV19 and J is TRBJ2-7, with a weak D call TRBD2 (5 bases). Germline V gene lookup returns CDR1 LNHDA and CDR2 SQIVND (reference sequence). With 6 bases removed from V and 6 bases from J, the gap between germline ends came to 21 bases. The length of the CDR3 is 15 residues.

This clonotype was observed at least ten times. The rearrangement joins TRBV6-2 or TRBV6-3 to TRBJ2-6, with D possibly TRBD1 on 6 matching bases. Between the trimmed V and J ends, which lost 6 bases and 0 bases, there was a span of 21 bases. From germline, CDR1 is MNHEY and CDR2 SVGEGT. This CDR3 contains 19 residues. The CDR3 sequence is CASRPGAAESTSGANVLTF. The CDR3 DNA follows: TGTGCCAGCAGACCAGGGGCGGCCGAGAGCACCTCTGGGGCCAACGTCCTGACTTTC.

In regard to this clonotype: A much larger clone sits a single nucleotide away, making a read error possible. The CDR3 here is CAWTYSGTGELFF. The CDR3 nucleotides read TGTGCCTGGACTTACTCGGGCACCGGGGAGCTGTTTTTT. The chain uses TRBV30 and TRBJ2-2; unclear D gene. CDR1 is GTSNPN, CDR2 SVGIG, per germline (reference sequence). V lost 4 bases and J lost 4, with 10 bases in between. This CDR3 spans 13 amino acids. Together with reference TRBV30 and TRBJ2-2, the CDR3 gives the full variable domain: SQTIHQWPATLVQPVGSPLSLECTVEGTSNPNLYWYRQAAGRGLQLLFYSVGIGQISSEVPQNLSASRPQDRQFILSSKKLLLSDSGFYLCAWTYSGTGELFFGEGSRLTVL.

This clonotype was detected many times. The gene calls are TRBV12-5 and TRBJ2-7, with D perhaps TRBD2 (5 bases). The CDR3 totals 12 residues. The V gene lost 0 bases and the J gene lost 7 bases, with 7 bases spanning the gap. Germline CDR1 and CDR2: LGHNT and FRNRAP. The CDR3 loop is CASGLVPGEQYF. In nucleotides, the CDR3 is TGTGCTAGTGGTTTGGTACCGGGGGAGCAGTACTTC.

This clonotype was seen ten or more times. An end of the junction does not agree with germline; a read error may underlie this. The chain uses TRBV4-2 and TRBJ2-7; possibly TRBD2 for D (6 bases). The CDR3 sequence is 17 residues long. Germline V gives CDR1 LGHNA, CDR2 YNFKEQ. CDR3 in amino acids: CASSKDPGTWGDYEQYF. The CDR3 region has the DNA TGTGCCAGCAGCAAAGATCCCGGGACTTGGGGGGACTACGAGCAGTACTTC.

This clonotype was seen repeatedly, ten times or more. This chain connects TRBV11-2 to TRBJ2-5, with 8 positions matching TRBD1. From germline, CDR1 is SGHAT and CDR2 FQNNGV. The J segment lost 4 bases and the V segment lost 6 bases, leaving 10 bases of the junction unmatched. The CDR3 is made up of 15 amino acids. The CDR3 loop reads CASSPGQGLSETQYF. DNA for the CDR3: TGTGCCAGCAGTCCAGGACAGGGTCTATCAGAGACCCAGTACTTC.

The chain is built from TRBV11-2 and TRBJ2-2; D remains unclear. Germline V gives CDR1 SGHAT, CDR2 FQNNGV. V dropped 5 bases and J dropped 0 bases, with 13 bases sitting between them. The CDR3 length is 16 residues. The CDR3 protein is CASSTIQSPNTGELFF. The CDR3 coding sequence is TGTGCCAGCAGCACAATACAAAGCCCGAACACCGGGGAGCTGTTTTTT.

This clonotype was seen repeatedly, ten times or more. The rearrangement links TRBV28 to TRBJ2-7; D gene ambiguous. CDR1 is MDHEN and CDR2 is SYDVKM in the germline V gene. The CDR3 has 14 residues. V lost 7 bases and J lost 5, with 18 bases in between. CDR3: CASNSRRYSNEQYF. The CDR3 region has the DNA TGTGCCAGCAATTCCCGACGATACTCTAACGAGCAGTACTTC.

The CDR3 region has the DNA TGTGCCAGCAGCGATGGGACGGGAGGTTTCACTGAAGCTTTCTTT. Translation gives CASSDGTGGFTEAFF. The chain employs TRBV7-9 and TRBJ1-1, with D possibly being TRBD1 (5 bases). The length of the CDR3 is 15 residues. Trimming took 5 bases from V and 4 from J, leaving 17 bases between them. Germline V gene data show CDR1 as SEHNR and CDR2 as FQNEAQ (reference sequence).

This clonotype was detected ten times or more. This sequence joins TRBV11-2 and TRBJ2-3; the match to TRBD2 covers 11 bases. Germline V lookup: CDR1 SGHAT, CDR2 FQNNGV. The CDR3 consists of 16 residues. With 6 bases clipped from V and 2 bases from J, the junction kept 7 bases outside the gene matches. CDR3 in DNA: TGTGCCAGCAGACTGGGACTAGCGGAGCCCACAGATACGCAGTATTTT. It specifies CASRLGLAEPTDTQYF.

There are many counts of this clonotype. The chain employs TRBV6-2 or TRBV6-3 and TRBJ2-7; the D gene is possibly TRBD2 (5 bases). Trimming took 6 bases from V and 4 from J, leaving 13 bases between them. This CDR3 is 13 amino acids long. CDR1 is MNHEY, CDR2 SVGEGT, per germline. The CDR3 reads CASSPSEGYEQYF. CDR3 bases: TGTGCCAGCAGCCCTTCCGAGGGTTACGAGCAGTACTTC.